A single sample gave rise to the 26 T cell receptor beta chains below, sequenced in a study of T-cell reconstitution after alpha-beta-depleted transplantation in children. Unique molecular identifiers were incorporated during preparation of the TCRbeta library. One entry per CDR3 protein results from TCRdb running MiXCR on the PCR reads. Altogether 440,000 or so distinct CDR3 sequences are present, approximately 41% being singletons, with the ten largest covering approximately 25%. This sample comprised PBMCs, obtained before TCRalphabeta/CD19-depleted stem cell transplant. Receptor source: a girl aged 2-10 years with aplastic anemia, due to receive a stem cell transplant.

This clonotype was detected only a few times. This chain uses TRBV12-3 or TRBV12-4 with TRBJ2-3; D is possibly TRBD1 or TRBD2 (5 bases each). The CDR3 loop spans 15 amino acids. V lost 5 bases to trimming and J lost 5 bases, with 17 bases between them. CDR3: CASSPPGTPRDTQYF. The DNA of the CDR3 is TGTGCCAGCAGTCCCCCCGGGACCCCCCGAGATACGCAGTATTTT.

The chain carries TRBV30 and TRBJ1-1; D call uncertain. The ends were cut back, 2 bases at V and 1 base at J, with 11 bases in the middle. The CDR3 spans 14 residues. The germline gives CDR1 GTSNPN, CDR2 SVGIG (reference sequence). CDR3 nucleotide sequence: TGTGCCTGGAGTTATAGGACGCAGAACACTGAAGCTTTCTTT. Its protein product is CAWSYRTQNTEAFF.

The rearrangement links TRBV7-6 to TRBJ2-6; maybe TRBD1 (6 bases). CDR1 is SGHVS, CDR2 FNYEAQ, per germline. CDR3 length equals 14 residues. V was pared by 5 bases and J by 12 bases, with 17 bases between. CDR3 DNA sequence: TGTGCCAGCAGCACTGGGACATCCCTAGGCGTCCTGACTTTC. Translation gives CASSTGTSLGVLTF.

For this clonotype: This CDR3 fails to terminate in the conserved phenylalanine or tryptophan, so it likely reflects a read error. The J gene is TRBJ2-5, the V gene TRBV5-8; TRBD2 matches at 13 bases. Germline-derived CDR1 and CDR2 are SGHTS and YDEGEE. The CDR3 spans 15 residues. For the CDR3, the DNA is TGTGCCAGCAGCTTGCCCGGACTAGCGGGAGAGAACCAGTACTCC. Its translation: CASSLPGLAGENQYS.

The chain carries TRBV7-2 and TRBJ1-1, with 7 bases aligning to TRBD1. The germline V gene encodes CDR1 SGHTA and CDR2 FQGNSA. This CDR3 has 17 residues. The trim removed 2 bases at V and 1 base at J, leaving 10 bases unmatched. CDR3 sequence: CASSLQTGTASNTEAFF. The CDR3 bases are TGTGCCAGCAGCTTACAGACCGGGACAGCCTCGAACACTGAAGCTTTCTTT.

The V gene is TRBV5-1, the J gene TRBJ2-1; TRBD2 might be the D (7 bases). The CDR3 covers 15 residues. Germline values: CDR1 SGHRS, CDR2 YFSETQ. V was shortened by 0 bases and J by 7 bases, with 14 bases between the two germline ends. The CDR3 nucleotides are TGCGCCAGCAGCTTGGGAGGGGGGGTAGAGAATGAGCAGTTCTTC. This sequence encodes CASSLGGGVENEQFF.

This clonotype was found many times. The gene calls are TRBV27 and TRBJ1-1; D not certain. Trimming left V 6 bases short and J 5 bases short, with 16 bases between. Germline assignment: CDR1 MNHEY and CDR2 SMNVEV (reference sequence). This CDR3 has 14 amino acids. The CDR3 here is CASSPMGDGTEAFF. In DNA, the CDR3 is TGTGCCAGCAGCCCGATGGGTGACGGGACTGAAGCTTTCTTT.

For the CDR3, the DNA is TGCAGCGTTGCCGAGGCCCCACACAATGAGCAGTTCTTC. Amino acids: CSVAEAPHNEQFF. The genes are TRBV29-1 and TRBJ2-1, with D unclear. CDR1 and CDR2 (germline): SQVTM, ANQGSEA. The CDR3 spans 13 residues. V was pared by 4 bases and J by 5 bases, with 12 bases between.

This clonotype turned up a few times. The V gene is TRBV28, the J gene TRBJ1-5; D is uncertain. The V end was cut by 5 bases, the J end by 7 bases, with 9 bases between. This CDR3 spans 12 amino acids. CDR1 and CDR2 (germline): MDHEN, SYDVKM. This CDR3 reads CASSAAPQPQHF. The CDR3 DNA reads as TGTGCCAGCAGTGCCGCCCCCCAGCCCCAGCATTTT. Looking up the rest from reference TRBV28 and TRBJ1-5 gives the full variable domain: DVKVTQSSRYLVKRTGEKVFLECVQDMDHENMFWYRQDPGLGLRLIYFSYDVKMKEKGDIPEGYSVSREKKERFSLILESASTNQTSMYLCASSAAPQPQHFGDGTRLSIL.

In its sample, this clonotype was seen once. The chain carries TRBV9 and TRBJ1-1; D might be TRBD1 (6 bases). This CDR3 contains 13 residues. CDR1 SGDLS and CDR2 YYNGEE come from the germline V gene. The V end lost 0 bases, the J end lost 8 bases, and 11 bases lay between the germline ends. The CDR3 spells CASSVEGVREAFF. CDR3 bases: TGTGCCAGCAGCGTAGAGGGGGTCCGGGAAGCTTTCTTT.

This clonotype appeared a few times. V is TRBV9 and J is TRBJ1-2; D unclear. This CDR3 is built from 16 residues. Trimming cost V 0 bases and J 6 bases, with 18 bases left between them. CDR1 is SGDLS, CDR2 YYNGEE, per germline. CDR3 bases: TGTGCCAGCAGCGTAGCTAAGGGCGGCCGACGTCATGGCTACACCTTC. As protein: CASSVAKGGRRHGYTF.

In this sample, this clonotype turned up many times. This sequence joins TRBV5-1 and TRBJ1-5; no definite D call. Trimming stripped 0 bases from V and 4 bases from J, with 5 bases between. There are 13 residues in the CDR3. Germline V gene sequence: CDR1 SGHRS, CDR2 YFSETQ. In DNA, the CDR3 is TGCGCCAGCAGCTTGGATGCGAATCAGCCCCAGCATTTT. It yields the protein CASSLDANQPQHF.

In this sample, this clonotype turned up a few times. The genes are TRBV20-1 and TRBJ1-5, with D tentatively TRBD1 (6 bases). V lost 5 bases, J lost 4 bases, and 15 bases lay in between. CDR3 length equals 14 residues. Per germline, CDR1 DFQATT and CDR2 SNEGSKA (reference sequence). The CDR3 sequence: CSAPGGRGNQPQHF. The CDR3 nucleotides read TGCAGTGCTCCGGGAGGCAGGGGAAATCAGCCCCAGCATTTT.

This chain uses TRBV29-1 with TRBJ2-7; unclear D gene. The germline V gene has CDR1 SQVTM and CDR2 ANQGSEA. The CDR3 spans 14 residues. Trimming stripped 4 bases from V and 0 bases from J, with 13 bases between. The CDR3 DNA is TGCAGCGTTGCACCGGGTGCCAACTCCTACGAGCAGTACTTC. Its translation is CSVAPGANSYEQYF.

The chain is built from TRBV7-2 and TRBJ1-5; D is unclear. Trimming left V 1 base short and J 0 bases short, with 10 bases between. From germline, CDR1 is SGHTA and CDR2 FQGNSA. The CDR3 spans 16 residues. CDR3 nucleotide sequence: TGTGCCAGCAGCTTAGTAGGGCATCTTAGCAATCAGCCCCAGCATTTT. This translates into CASSLVGHLSNQPQHF. Full variable domain (missing parts from reference TRBV7-2 and TRBJ1-5): GAGVSQSPSNKVTEKGKDVELRCDPISGHTALYWYRQSLGQGLEFLIYFQGNSAPDKSGLPSDRFSAERTGGSVSTLTIQRTQQEDSAVYLCASSLVGHLSNQPQHFGDGTRLSIL.

This clonotype has only a few counts. V is TRBV11-1 and J is TRBJ1-6, with D hard to call. Between the trimmed V and J ends, which lost 0 bases and 8 bases, there was a span of 20 bases. CDR1 is SGHAT, CDR2 FQDESV, per germline (reference sequence). This CDR3 is built from 18 residues. CDR3 region: CASSLANRWTEGYSPLHF. The CDR3 DNA is TGTGCCAGCAGCTTAGCGAACCGATGGACGGAAGGCTATTCACCCCTCCACTTT. Based on the CDR3 plus reference TRBV11-1 and TRBJ1-6, the full variable domain is EAEVAQSPRYKITEKSQAVAFWCDPISGHATLYWYRQILGQGPELLVQFQDESVVDDSQLPKDRFSAERLKGVDSTLKIQPAELGDSAMYLCASSLANRWTEGYSPLHFGNGTRLTVT.

This clonotype has just a few counts. This chain uses TRBV5-1 with TRBJ2-1; a possible D gene is TRBD2 (6 bases). Germline V gene lookup returns CDR1 SGHRS and CDR2 YFSETQ. V lost 1 base and J lost 6, with 17 bases in between. The CDR3 runs to 16 residues. The CDR3 is CASSLYAREVINEQFF. In DNA, the CDR3 is TGCGCCAGCAGCTTGTACGCCAGGGAGGTAATCAATGAGCAGTTCTTC.

The chain couples TRBV7-9 to TRBJ2-5; 7 bases align to TRBD2. The V gene end was trimmed by 6 bases and the J gene end by 2 bases; junction bases not matched to a gene: 6. The germline V gene has CDR1 SEHNR and CDR2 FQNEAQ (reference sequence). This CDR3 contains 14 residues. This CDR3 is CASRDAGVQETQYF. Here the CDR3 DNA reads TGTGCCAGCAGAGACGCGGGGGTTCAAGAGACCCAGTACTTC.

The J gene is TRBJ1-1, the V gene TRBV29-1; D might be TRBD1 (5 bases). CDR3 length: 11 amino acids. The ends were cut back, 6 bases at V and 6 bases at J, with 11 bases in the middle. The germline V gene has CDR1 SQVTM and CDR2 ANQGSEA. The CDR3 spells CSVQGMAEAFF. The CDR3 coding sequence is TGCAGCGTCCAGGGTATGGCTGAAGCTTTCTTT.

This clonotype was seen many times. CDR3 region: CASSPGSGDPGETQYF. CDR3 in DNA: TGTGCCAGCAGCCCGGGAAGCGGAGACCCCGGAGAGACCCAGTACTTC. The chain recombines TRBV9 with TRBJ2-5; D possibly corresponds to TRBD2 (5 bases). Trimming took 4 bases from V and 4 from J, leaving 20 bases between them. There are 16 residues in the CDR3. Germline lookup yields CDR1 SGDLS and CDR2 YYNGEE.

In this sample, this clonotype turned up once. The CDR3 DNA is TGTGCCAGCATGGGGAACAGAAACATTCAGTACTTC. Translation: CASMGNRNIQYF. V gene TRBV6-5 combines with J gene TRBJ2-4, with D unclear. Germline CDR1 MNHEY, CDR2 SVGAGI. The CDR3 is made up of 12 amino acids. Trimming took off 7 bases at V and 6 bases at J, with 10 bases between the two ends.

CDR3 bases: TGTGCCAGCAGCCCGCTGGACAGGGGAGACGAGCAGTACTTC. This gives the protein CASSPLDRGDEQYF. The V gene is TRBV7-7, the J gene TRBJ2-7; TRBD1 aligns across 9 bases. Per the germline V gene, CDR1 is SSHAT and CDR2 is FNYEAQ (reference sequence). The CDR3 runs to 14 residues. V was pared by 5 bases and J by 5 bases, with 7 bases of the junction left unmatched.

Turning to this clonotype: Since a much larger clone is just one base distant, this may be a read error. No conserved phenylalanine or tryptophan is present at the end of the CDR3, so a read error is the likely explanation. V usage is TRBV7-2 and J usage is TRBJ2-7; no clear D. CDR3 size: 15 residues. V was pared by 5 bases and J by 0 bases, with 14 bases between. Germline V lookup: CDR1 SGHTA, CDR2 FQGNSA. The CDR3 is CASSPTSWNSYEQYL. Written as DNA, the CDR3 is TGTGCCAGCAGCCCAACGAGTTGGAACTCCTACGAGCAGTACCTC.

This clonotype was seen a few times. The CDR3 loop reads CASSLVGTGTDTQYF. CDR3 DNA: TGCGCCAGCAGCTTGGTGGGGACAGGGACAGATACGCAGTATTTT. The chain uses TRBV5-1 and TRBJ2-3; TRBD1 aligns across 9 bases. Unmatched junction bases numbered 2, after V lost 0 bases and J lost 3 bases. The CDR3 runs 15 residues. Germline V gene data show CDR1 as SGHRS and CDR2 as YFSETQ.

Note on this clonotype: This may be a read error, as it is one base from a much larger clone. V is TRBV3-1 and J is TRBJ2-7; 7 nucleotides agree with TRBD2. The germline V gene has CDR1 LGHDT and CDR2 YNNKEL (reference sequence). The CDR3 extends over 16 amino acids. CDR3 DNA: TGTGCCAGCAGCCAAGAATGGGGGGGAATCTCCTGCGAGCAGTACTTC. Amino acids: CASSQEWGGISCEQYF.

J is TRBJ2-3 and V is TRBV7-3; D is possibly TRBD1 or TRBD2 (5 bases each). CDR1 is SGHTA and CDR2 is FQGTGA in the germline V gene. The CDR3 extends over 15 amino acids. V lost 5 bases and J lost 5, with 17 bases in between. The CDR3 loop reads CASSPMRARGDTQYF. The CDR3 DNA is TGTGCCAGCAGCCCGATGAGGGCAAGGGGAGATACGCAGTATTTT.